This TCR beta chain was sequenced in a study of T cell responses to AZD1222 COVID-19 vaccine. Libraries were prepared by immunoSEQ multiplex PCR; TCRdb keeps only in-frame clonotypes and omits some of them. This table holds roughly 90,000 clones, under 95% found once. CDR3 size: 16 residues. Germline CDR1 is GTSNPN and CDR2 is SVGIG (reference sequence). Between the trimmed V and J ends, which lost 4 bases and 0 bases, there was a span of 18 bases. The starting material was peripheral blood, obtained on day 0 of MenACWY control vaccination. This chain uses TRBV30 with TRBJ1-2; no reliable D call. This TCR was sampled from an adult in good health. The CDR3 DNA follows: TGTGCCTGGACAAGGCAGACGGTCACTACTAACTATGGCTACACCTTC. Its protein is CAWTRQTVTTNYGYTF.